These 5 T cell receptor beta chains were all obtained from the same sample, sequenced in a study of response to subunit inactivated influenza vaccine. In TCRdb, the RT-PCR reads were re-called with MiXCR into one record per CDR3 protein. Of 600,000 to 850,000 distinct CDR3 sequences in the sample, less than 15% are singletons; the top ten hold 7.6%. Material: PBMCs from blood, obtained approximately 15 days before vaccination. The source of these receptors is a middle-aged man who received an inactivated influenza vaccine.

This clonotype showed up just a few times. This chain uses TRBV29-1 with TRBJ2-7; no definite D call. V was shortened by 7 bases and J by 4 bases, with 14 bases between the two germline ends. The CDR3 loop spans 12 amino acids. Germline lookup yields CDR1 SQVTM and CDR2 ANQGSEA. CDR3 region: CSAKGSGYEQYF. CDR3 nucleotides: TGCAGCGCCAAAGGCAGTGGGTACGAGCAGTACTTC.

This CDR3 is CASTAGSTDTQYF. The CDR3 DNA reads as TGCGCCAGCACGGCGGGTAGCACAGATACGCAGTATTTT. V gene TRBV5-1 combines with J gene TRBJ2-3, with D perhaps matching TRBD2 (5 bases). Trimming took off 6 bases at V and 0 bases at J, with 8 bases between the two ends. CDR1 SGHRS and CDR2 YFSETQ come from the germline V gene. The CDR3 contains 13 residues.

This rearrangement joins TRBV28 to TRBJ2-1; a weak D match, TRBD2 (6 bases). Germline assignment: CDR1 MDHEN and CDR2 SYDVKM. The V end lost 4 bases, the J end lost 3 bases, and 10 bases lay between the germline ends. The CDR3 loop spans 14 amino acids. Here the CDR3 reads CASSWVGGYNEQFF. In DNA form, the CDR3 reads TGTGCCAGCAGTTGGGTGGGAGGCTACAATGAGCAGTTCTTC.

This clonotype came up many times. V gene TRBV29-1 combines with J gene TRBJ2-3; perhaps TRBD1 as D (5 bases). From germline, CDR1 is SQVTM and CDR2 ANQGSEA. The length of the CDR3 is 12 residues. The germline V and J ends were trimmed by 3 bases and 6 bases, with 10 bases remaining between them. The CDR3: CSVEWGRDTQYF. In DNA form, the CDR3 reads TGCAGCGTTGAGTGGGGCAGGGATACGCAGTATTTT.

This clonotype was detected ten times or more. The V gene is TRBV12-3 or TRBV12-4, the J gene TRBJ2-3, with 7 bases fitting TRBD2. The CDR3 covers 17 residues. Trimming at V came to 6 bases and at J to 2 bases, leaving 14 bases not matched to a gene. CDR3 coding DNA: TGTGCCAGCAGCCGCGGTGGCGGGGGACCATACACAGATACGCAGTATTTT. Its translation is CASSRGGGGPYTDTQYF.